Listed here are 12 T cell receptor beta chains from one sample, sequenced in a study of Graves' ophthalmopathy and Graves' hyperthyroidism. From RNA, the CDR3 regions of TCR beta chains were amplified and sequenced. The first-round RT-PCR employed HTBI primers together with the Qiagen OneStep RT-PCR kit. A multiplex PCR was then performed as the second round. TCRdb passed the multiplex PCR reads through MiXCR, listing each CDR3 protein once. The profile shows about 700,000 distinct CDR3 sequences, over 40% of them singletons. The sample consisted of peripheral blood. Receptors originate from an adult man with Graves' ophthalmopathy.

The CDR3 DNA sequence: TGTGCCAGTAGTATAGCCCAGGGAAATTCACCCCTCCACTTT. This codes for CASSIAQGNSPLHF. V gene TRBV19 combines with J gene TRBJ1-6; maybe TRBD1 (5 bases). Germline CDR1 reads LNHDA; CDR2 reads SQIVND (reference sequence). Trimming shortened V by 1 base and J by 7 bases, and 8 bases separated the two germline ends. The CDR3 sequence is 14 residues long.

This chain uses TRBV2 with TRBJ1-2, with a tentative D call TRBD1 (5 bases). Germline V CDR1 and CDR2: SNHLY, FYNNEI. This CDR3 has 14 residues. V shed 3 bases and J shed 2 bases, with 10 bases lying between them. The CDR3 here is CASSEGGTNYGYTF. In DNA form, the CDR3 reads TGTGCCAGCAGTGAGGGGGGAACGAACTATGGCTACACCTTC.

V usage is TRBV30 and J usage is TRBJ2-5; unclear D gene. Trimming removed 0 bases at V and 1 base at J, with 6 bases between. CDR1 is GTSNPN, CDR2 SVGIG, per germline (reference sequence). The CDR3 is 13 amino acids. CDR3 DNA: TGTGCCTGGAGTGTACAGATCCAAGAGACCCAGTACTTC. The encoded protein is CAWSVQIQETQYF.

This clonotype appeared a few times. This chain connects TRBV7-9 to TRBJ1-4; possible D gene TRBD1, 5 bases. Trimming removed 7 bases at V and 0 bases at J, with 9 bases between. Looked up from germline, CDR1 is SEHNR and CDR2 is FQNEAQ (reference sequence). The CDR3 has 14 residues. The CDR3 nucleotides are TGTGCCAGCACCCGACAGACAACTAATGAAAAACTGTTTTTT. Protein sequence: CASTRQTTNEKLFF.

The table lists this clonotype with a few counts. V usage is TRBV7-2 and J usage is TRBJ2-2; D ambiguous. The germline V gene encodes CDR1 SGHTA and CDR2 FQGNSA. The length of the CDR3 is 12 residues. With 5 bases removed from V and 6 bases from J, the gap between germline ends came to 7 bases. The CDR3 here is CASSRGAGELFF. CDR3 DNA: TGTGCCAGCAGCCGAGGAGCCGGGGAGCTGTTTTTT.

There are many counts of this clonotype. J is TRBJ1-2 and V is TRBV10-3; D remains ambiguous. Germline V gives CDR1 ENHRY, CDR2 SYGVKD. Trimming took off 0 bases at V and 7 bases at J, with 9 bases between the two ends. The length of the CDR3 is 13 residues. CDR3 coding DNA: TGTGCCATCAGTGAGTCGGTCTCCGGTGGCTACACCTTC. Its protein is CAISESVSGGYTF.

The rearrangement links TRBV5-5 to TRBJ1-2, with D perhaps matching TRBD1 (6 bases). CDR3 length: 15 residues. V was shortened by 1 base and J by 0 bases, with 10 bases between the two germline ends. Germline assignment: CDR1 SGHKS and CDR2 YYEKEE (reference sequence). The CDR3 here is CASSLQGLANYGYTF. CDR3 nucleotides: TGTGCCAGCAGCTTGCAGGGGTTAGCTAACTATGGCTACACCTTC.

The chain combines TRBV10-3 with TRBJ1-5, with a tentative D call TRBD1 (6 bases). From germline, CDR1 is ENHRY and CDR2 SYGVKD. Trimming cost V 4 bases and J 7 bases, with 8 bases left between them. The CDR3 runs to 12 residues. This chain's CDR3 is CAISAGEQPQHF. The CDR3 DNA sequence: TGTGCCATCAGTGCAGGGGAACAGCCCCAGCATTTT.

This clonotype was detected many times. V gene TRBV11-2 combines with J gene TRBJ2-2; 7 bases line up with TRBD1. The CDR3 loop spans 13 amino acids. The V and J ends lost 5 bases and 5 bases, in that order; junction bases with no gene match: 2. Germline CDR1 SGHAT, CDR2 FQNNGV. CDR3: CASSVQGTGELFF. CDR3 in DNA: TGTGCCAGCAGCGTACAGGGGACCGGGGAGCTGTTTTTT.

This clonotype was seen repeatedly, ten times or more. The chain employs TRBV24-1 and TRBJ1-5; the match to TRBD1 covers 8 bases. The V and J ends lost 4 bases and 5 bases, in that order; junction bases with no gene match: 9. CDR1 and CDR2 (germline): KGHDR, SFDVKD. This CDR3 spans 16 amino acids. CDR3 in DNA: TGTGCCACCAGTGACACGACAGGGGAGGAGGATCAGCCCCAGCATTTT. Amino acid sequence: CATSDTTGEEDQPQHF.

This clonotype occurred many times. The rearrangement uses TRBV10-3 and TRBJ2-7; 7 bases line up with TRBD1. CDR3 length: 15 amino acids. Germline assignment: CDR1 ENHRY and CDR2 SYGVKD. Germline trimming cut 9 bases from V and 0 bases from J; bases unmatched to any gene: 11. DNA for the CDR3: TGTGCCATTACGGCCTCCGGGACAGACTCCTACGAGCAGTACTTC. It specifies CAITASGTDSYEQYF.

The CDR3 DNA reads TGTGCCAGCAGCCCCCTGGCCGACAGGGGGGGGACCCAGTACTTC. Its translation: CASSPLADRGGTQYF. V gene TRBV11-2 combines with J gene TRBJ2-5, with 9 nucleotides matching TRBD1. Germline lookup yields CDR1 SGHAT and CDR2 FQNNGV. This CDR3 has 15 residues. V trimming: 5 bases; J trimming: 7 bases; junction bases outside the gene matches: 11. Supplemented by reference TRBV11-2 and TRBJ2-5, the full variable domain reads EAGVAQSPRYKIIEKRQSVAFWCNPISGHATLYWYQQILGQGPKLLIQFQNNGVVDDSQLPKDRFSAERLKGVDSTLKIQPAKLEDSAVYLCASSPLADRGGTQYFGPGTRLLVL.